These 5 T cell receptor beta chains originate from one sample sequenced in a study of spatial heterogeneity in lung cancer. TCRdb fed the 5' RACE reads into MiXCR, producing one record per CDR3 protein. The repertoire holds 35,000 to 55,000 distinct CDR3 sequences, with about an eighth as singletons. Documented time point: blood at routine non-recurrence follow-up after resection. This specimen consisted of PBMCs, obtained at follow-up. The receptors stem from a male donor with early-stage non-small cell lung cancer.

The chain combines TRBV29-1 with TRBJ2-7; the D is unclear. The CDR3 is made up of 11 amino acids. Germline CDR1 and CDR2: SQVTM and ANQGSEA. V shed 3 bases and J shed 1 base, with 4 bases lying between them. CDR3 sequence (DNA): TGCAGCGTTGAGCGGTCCTACGAGCAGTACTTC. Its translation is CSVERSYEQYF.

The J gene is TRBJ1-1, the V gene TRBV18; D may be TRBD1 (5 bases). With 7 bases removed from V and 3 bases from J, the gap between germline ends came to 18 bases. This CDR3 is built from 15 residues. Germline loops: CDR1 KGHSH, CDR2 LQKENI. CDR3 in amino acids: CASYPARERDTEAFF. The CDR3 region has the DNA TGTGCCAGCTATCCCGCCAGGGAGAGAGACACTGAAGCTTTCTTT.

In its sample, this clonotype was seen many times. The CDR3 coding sequence is TGCAGCGTTGACGCTTGGACAGCTGAAGCTTTCTTT. Encoded protein: CSVDAWTAEAFF. The chain has TRBV29-1 and TRBJ1-1, with D tentatively TRBD1 (6 bases). This CDR3 region has 12 residues. Germline V lookup: CDR1 SQVTM, CDR2 ANQGSEA. The V and J ends lost 3 bases and 6 bases respectively, with 11 bases between them.

This chain's CDR3 is CASSSGGDTQYF. CDR3 nucleotides: TGTGCCAGCAGCTCGGGCGGAGATACGCAGTATTTT. The rearrangement links TRBV7-2 to TRBJ2-3; no clear D. The V gene's germline CDR1 is SGHTA and CDR2 FQGNSA. The CDR3 is 12 residues long. Between the trimmed V and J ends, which lost 4 bases and 5 bases, there was a span of 7 bases.

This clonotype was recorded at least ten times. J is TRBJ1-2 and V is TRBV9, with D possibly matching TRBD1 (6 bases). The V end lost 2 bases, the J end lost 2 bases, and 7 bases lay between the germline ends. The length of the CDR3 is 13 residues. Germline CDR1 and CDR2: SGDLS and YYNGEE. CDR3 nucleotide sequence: TGTGCCAGCAGCGTGGACAGCAACTATGGCTACACCTTC. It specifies CASSVDSNYGYTF.